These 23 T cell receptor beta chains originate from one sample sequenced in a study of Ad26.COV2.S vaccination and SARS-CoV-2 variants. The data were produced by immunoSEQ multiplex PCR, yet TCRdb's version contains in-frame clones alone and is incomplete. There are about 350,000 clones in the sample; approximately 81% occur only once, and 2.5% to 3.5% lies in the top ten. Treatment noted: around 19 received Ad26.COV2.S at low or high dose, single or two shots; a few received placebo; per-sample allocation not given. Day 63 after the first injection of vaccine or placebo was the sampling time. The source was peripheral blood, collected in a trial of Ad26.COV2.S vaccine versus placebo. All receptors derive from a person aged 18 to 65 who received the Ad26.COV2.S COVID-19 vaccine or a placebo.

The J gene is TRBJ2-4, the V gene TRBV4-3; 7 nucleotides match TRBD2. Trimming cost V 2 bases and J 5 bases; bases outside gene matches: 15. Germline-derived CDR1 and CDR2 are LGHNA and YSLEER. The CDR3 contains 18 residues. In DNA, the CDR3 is TGCGCCAGCAGCCAAACCCGCTTTTCGGGAGGTTGGGAAAACATTCAGTACTTC. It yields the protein CASSQTRFSGGWENIQYF.

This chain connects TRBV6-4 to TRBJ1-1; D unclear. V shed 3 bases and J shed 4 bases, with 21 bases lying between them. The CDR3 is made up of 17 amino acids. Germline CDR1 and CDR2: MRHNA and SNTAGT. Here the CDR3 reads CASSDWVLKHSVTEAFF. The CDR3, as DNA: TGTGCCAGCAGTGATTGGGTCCTGAAGCATAGTGTCACTGAAGCTTTCTTT.

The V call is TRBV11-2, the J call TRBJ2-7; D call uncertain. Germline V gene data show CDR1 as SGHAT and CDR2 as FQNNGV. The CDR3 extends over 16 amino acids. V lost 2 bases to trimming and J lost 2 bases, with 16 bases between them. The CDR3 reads CASSLSPTLGPYEQYF. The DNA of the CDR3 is TGTGCCAGCAGCTTATCCCCTACCCTCGGGCCCTACGAGCAGTACTTC.

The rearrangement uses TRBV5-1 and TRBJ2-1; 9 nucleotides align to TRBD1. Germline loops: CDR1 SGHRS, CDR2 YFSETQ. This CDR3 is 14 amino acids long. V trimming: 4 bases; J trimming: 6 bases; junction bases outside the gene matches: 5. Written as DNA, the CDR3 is TGCGCCAGCAGCCTCTCGGGACAGGGCAATGAGCAGTTCTTC. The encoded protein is CASSLSGQGNEQFF.

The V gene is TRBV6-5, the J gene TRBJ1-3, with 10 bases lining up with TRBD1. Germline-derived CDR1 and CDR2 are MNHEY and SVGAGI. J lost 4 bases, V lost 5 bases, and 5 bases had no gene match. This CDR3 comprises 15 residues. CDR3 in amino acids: CASSLTGGSGNTIYF. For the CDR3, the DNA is TGTGCCAGCAGTCTGACAGGGGGCTCCGGAAACACCATATATTTT.

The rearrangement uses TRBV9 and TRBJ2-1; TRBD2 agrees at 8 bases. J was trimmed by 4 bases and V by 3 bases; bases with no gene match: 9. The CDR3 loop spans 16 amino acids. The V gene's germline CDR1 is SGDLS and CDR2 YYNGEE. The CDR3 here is CASSARSGSWYNEQFF. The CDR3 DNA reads TGTGCCAGCAGCGCCCGCAGCGGGAGTTGGTACAATGAGCAGTTCTTC.

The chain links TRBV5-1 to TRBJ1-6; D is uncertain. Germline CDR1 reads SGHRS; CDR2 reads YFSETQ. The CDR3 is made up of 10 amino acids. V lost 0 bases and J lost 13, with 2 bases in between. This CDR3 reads CASSLGPLHF. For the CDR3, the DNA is TGCGCCAGCAGCTTGGGGCCCCTCCACTTT.

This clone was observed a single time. In DNA form, the CDR3 reads TGTGCCAGCAGCCTCGACAGGCCCTCTGGAAACACCATATATTTT. It codes for CASSLDRPSGNTIYF. The genes are TRBV7-9 and TRBJ1-3, with D possibly being TRBD1 (6 bases). Trimming pared 5 bases from V and 0 bases from J, leaving 11 bases between. Germline V CDR1 and CDR2: SEHNR, FQNEAQ (reference sequence). CDR3 size: 15 residues.

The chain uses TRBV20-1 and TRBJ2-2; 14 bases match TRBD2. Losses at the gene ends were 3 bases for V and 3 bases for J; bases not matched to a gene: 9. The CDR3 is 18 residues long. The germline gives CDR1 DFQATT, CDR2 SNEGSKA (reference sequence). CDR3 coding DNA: TGCAGTGCTAGTCGACTAGCGGGAGGGCCTGGGTACACCGGGGAGCTGTTTTTT. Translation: CSASRLAGGPGYTGELFF.

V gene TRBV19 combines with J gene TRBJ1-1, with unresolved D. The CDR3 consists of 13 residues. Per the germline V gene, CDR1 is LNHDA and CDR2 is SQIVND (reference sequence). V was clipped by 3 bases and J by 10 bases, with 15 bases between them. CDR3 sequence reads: CASSILPRTIAFF. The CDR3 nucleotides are TGTGCCAGTAGTATTTTACCCCGGACGATAGCTTTCTTT. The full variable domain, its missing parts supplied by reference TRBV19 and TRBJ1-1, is DGGITQSPKYLFRKEGQNVTLSCEQNLNHDAMYWYRQDPGQGLRLIYYSQIVNDFQKGDIAEGYSVSREKKESFPLTVTSAQKNPTAFYLCASSILPRTIAFFGQGTRLTVV.

The CDR3 sequence is CASSPYGRSATNEKLFF. In DNA form, the CDR3 reads TGTGCCAGCAGCCCCTACGGACGAAGTGCAACTAATGAAAAACTGTTTTTT. The chain couples TRBV7-9 to TRBJ1-4; no clear D gene. Germline CDR1 is SEHNR and CDR2 is FQNEAQ (reference sequence). Trimming took 5 bases from V and 0 from J, leaving 16 bases between them. The CDR3 has 17 residues. The entire variable domain, with the rest obtained from reference TRBV7-9 and TRBJ1-4, is as follows: DTGVSQNPRHKITKRGQNVTFRCDPISEHNRLYWYRQTLGQGPEFLTYFQNEAQLEKSRLLSDRFSAERPKGSFSTLEIQRTEQGDSAMYLCASSPYGRSATNEKLFFGSGTQLSVL.

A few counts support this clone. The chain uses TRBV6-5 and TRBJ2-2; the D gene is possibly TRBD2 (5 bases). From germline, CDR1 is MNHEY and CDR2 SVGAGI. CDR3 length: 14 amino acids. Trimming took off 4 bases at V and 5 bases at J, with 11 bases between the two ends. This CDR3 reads CASSSHSVTGELFF. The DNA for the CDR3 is TGTGCCAGCAGTTCACATAGCGTAACCGGGGAGCTGTTTTTT.

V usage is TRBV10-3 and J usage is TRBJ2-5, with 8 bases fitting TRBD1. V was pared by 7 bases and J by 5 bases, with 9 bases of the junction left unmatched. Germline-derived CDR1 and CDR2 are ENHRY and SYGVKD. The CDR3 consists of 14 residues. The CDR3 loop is CAIKAQGAGETQYF. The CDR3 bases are TGTGCCATCAAGGCTCAGGGGGCCGGGGAGACCCAGTACTTC.

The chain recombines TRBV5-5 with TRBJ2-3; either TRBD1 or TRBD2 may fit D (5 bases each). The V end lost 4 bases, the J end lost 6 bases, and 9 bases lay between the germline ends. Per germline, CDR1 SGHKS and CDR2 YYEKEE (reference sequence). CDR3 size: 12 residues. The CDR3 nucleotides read TGTGCCAGCAGCCCGAGGGGCGATACGCAGTATTTT. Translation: CASSPRGDTQYF.

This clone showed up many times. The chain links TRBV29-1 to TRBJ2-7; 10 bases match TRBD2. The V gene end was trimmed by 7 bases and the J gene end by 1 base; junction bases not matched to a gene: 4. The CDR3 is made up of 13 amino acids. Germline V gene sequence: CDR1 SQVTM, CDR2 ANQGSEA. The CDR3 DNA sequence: TGCAGCGCCCTAGCGGGAGTGTCCTACGAGCAGTACTTC. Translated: CSALAGVSYEQYF.

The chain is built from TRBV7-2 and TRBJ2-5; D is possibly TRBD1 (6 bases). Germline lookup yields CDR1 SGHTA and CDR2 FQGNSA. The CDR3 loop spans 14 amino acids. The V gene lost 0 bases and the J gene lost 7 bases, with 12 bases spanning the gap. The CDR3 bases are TGTGCCAGCAGCTTAGCCCGGGACACAGGGACCCAGTACTTC. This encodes CASSLARDTGTQYF.

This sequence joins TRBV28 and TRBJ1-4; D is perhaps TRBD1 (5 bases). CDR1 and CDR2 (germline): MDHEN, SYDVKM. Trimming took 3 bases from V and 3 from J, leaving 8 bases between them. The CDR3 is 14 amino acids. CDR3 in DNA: TGTGCCAGCAGTTTCCCAGGGTCTAATGAAAAACTGTTTTTT. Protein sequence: CASSFPGSNEKLFF.

The CDR3 protein is CASSATVGNTIYF. The DNA for the CDR3 is TGCGCCAGCAGTGCGACAGTCGGAAACACCATATATTTT. The chain joins TRBV10-1 to TRBJ1-3, with D perhaps TRBD1 (5 bases). This CDR3 contains 13 residues. Germline CDR1 WNHNN, CDR2 SYGVQD (reference sequence). The V end lost 4 bases, the J end lost 4 bases, and 8 bases lay between the germline ends.

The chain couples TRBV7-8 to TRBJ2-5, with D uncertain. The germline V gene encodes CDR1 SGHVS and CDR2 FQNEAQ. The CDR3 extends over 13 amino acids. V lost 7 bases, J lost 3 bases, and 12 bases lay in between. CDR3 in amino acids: CASTGSVKETQYF. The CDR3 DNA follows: TGTGCCAGCACGGGTTCGGTTAAAGAGACCCAGTACTTC.

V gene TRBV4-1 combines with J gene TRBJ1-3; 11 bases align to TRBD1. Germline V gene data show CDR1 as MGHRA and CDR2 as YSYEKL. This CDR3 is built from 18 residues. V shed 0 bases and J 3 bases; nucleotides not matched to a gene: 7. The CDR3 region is CASSQESRTGGVGNTIYF. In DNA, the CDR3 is TGCGCCAGCAGCCAAGAATCGAGGACAGGGGGCGTTGGAAACACCATATATTTT.

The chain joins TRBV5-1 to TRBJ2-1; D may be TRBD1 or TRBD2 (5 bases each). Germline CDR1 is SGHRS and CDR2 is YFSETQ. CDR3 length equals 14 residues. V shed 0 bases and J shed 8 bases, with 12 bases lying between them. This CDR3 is CASSLARGRDEQFF. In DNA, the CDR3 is TGCGCCAGCAGCTTGGCGAGGGGTCGTGATGAGCAGTTCTTC.

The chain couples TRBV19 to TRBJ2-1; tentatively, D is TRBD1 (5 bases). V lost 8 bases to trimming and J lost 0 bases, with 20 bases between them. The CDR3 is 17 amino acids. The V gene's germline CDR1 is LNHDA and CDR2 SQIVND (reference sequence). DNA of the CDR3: TGTGCCAGTCGGGTTTCCAAGGGGTTTTCCTCCTACAATGAGCAGTTCTTC. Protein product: CASRVSKGFSSYNEQFF.

In nucleotides, the CDR3 is TGTGCCAGCAGCAAAAAAAACAGGGGATTTTGCGAGCAGTACTTC. This codes for CASSKKNRGFCEQYF. The gene calls are TRBV21-1 and TRBJ2-7; whether TRBD1, the table's D call, matches the DNA was not checked. TRBV21-1 is shown as a pseudogene. CDR3 length: 15 residues.